A single sample is the source of the 30 T cell receptor beta chains below, sequenced in a study of response to subunit inactivated influenza vaccine. Via MiXCR, TCRdb re-called the RT-PCR reads, giving one row per CDR3 protein. The table includes just over 300,000 distinct CDR3 sequences, approximately 21% detected once. The specimen was PBMCs from blood, collected less than 22 months after vaccination. Receptors were obtained from a man aged 45 to 75 who received an inactivated influenza vaccine.

The V gene is TRBV7-9, the J gene TRBJ2-3, with TRBD1 matching over 7 bases. The CDR3 runs to 17 residues. CDR1 is SEHNR and CDR2 is FQNEAQ in the germline V gene (reference sequence). J lost 5 bases, V lost 2 bases, and 13 bases had no gene match. This chain's CDR3 is CASSLNSRWDSQDTQYF. The CDR3 DNA reads as TGTGCCAGCAGCTTAAACTCACGCTGGGACAGTCAAGATACGCAGTATTTT. Drawing the rest from reference TRBV7-9 and TRBJ2-3, the complete variable domain is DTGVSQNPRHKITKRGQNVTFRCDPISEHNRLYWYRQTLGQGPEFLTYFQNEAQLEKSRLLSDRFSAERPKGSFSTLEIQRTEQGDSAMYLCASSLNSRWDSQDTQYFGPGTRLTVL.

This clonotype was counted between two and nine times. This chain links TRBV18 with TRBJ2-7; D perhaps matches TRBD1 (5 bases). CDR3 length equals 14 residues. V was clipped by 2 bases and J by 2 bases, with 10 bases between them. Germline lookup yields CDR1 KGHSH and CDR2 LQKENI. CDR3 in DNA: TGTGCCAGCTCACCAGCAGGGCAGGCCTACGAGCAGTACTTC. Its translation: CASSPAGQAYEQYF.

There are a few counts of this clonotype. The gene calls are TRBV4-1 and TRBJ1-2; possible D gene TRBD1, 5 bases. Germline CDR1 MGHRA, CDR2 YSYEKL. The CDR3 covers 14 residues. Trimming took 6 bases from V and 5 from J, leaving 16 bases between them. CDR3 sequence reads: CASSSLPRAYGYTF. In DNA, the CDR3 is TGCGCCAGCAGTAGTTTACCCAGGGCTTATGGCTACACCTTC.

The V and J genes are TRBV10-3 and TRBJ2-2; D not certain. This CDR3 spans 14 amino acids. V lost 0 bases, J lost 4 bases, and 6 bases lay in between. Looked up from germline, CDR1 is ENHRY and CDR2 is SYGVKD. CDR3 sequence reads: CAISESQVTGELFF. The CDR3 DNA reads as TGTGCCATCAGTGAGTCGCAGGTCACCGGGGAGCTGTTTTTT.

The CDR3 is CASGTRQSSYNSPLHF. The CDR3 DNA follows: TGTGCCAGTGGGACCCGCCAGAGCTCCTATAATTCACCCCTCCACTTT. The J gene is TRBJ1-6, the V gene TRBV19; D may be TRBD1 (5 bases). This CDR3 is built from 16 residues. The germline V and J ends were trimmed by 8 bases and 0 bases, with 14 bases remaining between them. CDR1 is LNHDA and CDR2 is SQIVND in the germline V gene (reference sequence). The full variable domain, rest sourced from reference TRBV19 and TRBJ1-6, is DGGITQSPKYLFRKEGQNVTLSCEQNLNHDAMYWYRQDPGQGLRLIYYSQIVNDFQKGDIAEGYSVSREKKESFPLTVTSAQKNPTAFYLCASGTRQSSYNSPLHFGNGTRLTVT.

V gene TRBV27 combines with J gene TRBJ1-1; D ambiguous. The CDR3 is 14 residues long. V shed 1 base and J shed 3 bases, with 9 bases lying between them. The germline CDR1 and CDR2 sequences are MNHEY and SMNVEV (reference sequence). The CDR3 DNA is TGTGCCAGCAGTTTATTCCGGGTGGACACTGAAGCTTTCTTT. Translating it yields CASSLFRVDTEAFF.

The chain couples TRBV5-5 to TRBJ1-5; possibly TRBD1 for D (5 bases). Germline V gives CDR1 SGHKS, CDR2 YYEKEE (reference sequence). V shed 0 bases and J shed 5 bases, with 6 bases lying between them. The CDR3 runs 13 residues. CDR3 in amino acids: CASSLAGYQPQHF. The CDR3 DNA is TGTGCCAGCAGCTTGGCAGGGTATCAGCCCCAGCATTTT. The full variable domain, its missing parts supplied by reference TRBV5-5 and TRBJ1-5, is DAGVTQSPTHLIKTRGQQVTLRCSPISGHKSVSWYQQVLGQGPQFIFQYYEKEERGRGNFPDRFSARQFPNYSSELNVNALLLGDSALYLCASSLAGYQPQHFGDGTRLSIL.

This clonotype was seen only a few times. This sequence joins TRBV28 and TRBJ2-3, with TRBD2 matching over 7 bases. The CDR3 loop spans 15 amino acids. Looked up from germline, CDR1 is MDHEN and CDR2 is SYDVKM. With V trimmed by 3 bases and J by 2 bases, 5 bases remained unmatched. The CDR3 sequence: CASSLGGTVTDTQYF. In nucleotides, the CDR3 is TGTGCCAGCAGTTTGGGAGGGACTGTCACAGATACGCAGTATTTT.

This clonotype was detected ten times or more. CDR3 amino acids: CASSLALAGSTDTQYF. CDR3 nucleotides: TGCGCCAGCAGCTTGGCCCTAGCGGGAAGCACAGATACGCAGTATTTT. The genes are TRBV5-1 and TRBJ2-3; TRBD2 agrees at 9 bases. V lost 0 bases, J lost 0 bases, and 2 bases stayed unmatched. The CDR3 totals 16 residues. CDR1 SGHRS and CDR2 YFSETQ come from the germline V gene.

The chain is built from TRBV12-3 or TRBV12-4 and TRBJ1-5; D is perhaps TRBD1 (5 bases). CDR3 length: 13 residues. V lost 5 bases and J lost 5, with 10 bases in between. This chain's CDR3 is CASSTMTDQPQHF. Written as DNA, the CDR3 is TGTGCCAGCAGTACCATGACAGATCAGCCCCAGCATTTT.

J is TRBJ2-2 and V is TRBV7-9, with D possibly TRBD2 on 6 matching bases. Per germline, CDR1 SEHNR and CDR2 FQNEAQ (reference sequence). V lost 5 bases to trimming and J lost 2 bases, with 12 bases between them. This CDR3 spans 15 amino acids. CDR3 in amino acids: CASSRGLYNTGELFF. The CDR3 DNA reads TGTGCCAGCAGCCGTGGACTATACAACACCGGGGAGCTGTTTTTT.

This clonotype was found a few times. The V and J genes are TRBV4-3 and TRBJ2-1; D unclear. This CDR3 is built from 11 residues. Germline loops: CDR1 LGHNA, CDR2 YSLEER. V was shortened by 1 base and J by 10 bases, with 5 bases between the two germline ends. The CDR3 region has the DNA TGCGCCAGCAGCCAAGGCTGGGAGCAGTTCTTC. Amino acid sequence: CASSQGWEQFF.

CDR3 in DNA: TGCGCCAGCAGCCAAGAAGTGGATGTTCACGAGCAGTACTTC. It codes for CASSQEVDVHEQYF. V and J are TRBV4-3 and TRBJ2-7, with no clear D. The germline V and J ends were trimmed by 0 bases and 5 bases, with 11 bases remaining between them. From germline, CDR1 is LGHNA and CDR2 YSLEER. The CDR3 length is 14 residues.

This clonotype showed up just a few times. The gene calls are TRBV19 and TRBJ2-2; 11 bases are shared with TRBD1. CDR3 length: 14 amino acids. V lost 10 bases to trimming and J lost 8 bases; unmatched junction nucleotides: 9. Per germline, CDR1 LNHDA and CDR2 SQIVND (reference sequence). The DNA of the CDR3 is TGTGCCACCCTCGGACAGGGGGCTGGTGGGGAGCTGTTTTTT. Translation: CATLGQGAGGELFF. Full variable domain (outside the CDR3, taken from reference TRBV19 and TRBJ2-2): DGGITQSPKYLFRKEGQNVTLSCEQNLNHDAMYWYRQDPGQGLRLIYYSQIVNDFQKGDIAEGYSVSREKKESFPLTVTSAQKNPTAFYLCATLGQGAGGELFFGEGSRLTVL.

V usage is TRBV6-2 or TRBV6-3 and J usage is TRBJ2-3; D uncertain. Germline loops: CDR1 MNHEY, CDR2 SVGEGT. Trimming shortened V by 7 bases and J by 5 bases, and 4 bases separated the two germline ends. The CDR3 totals 10 residues. This CDR3 is CASMGDTQYF. The CDR3 nucleotides read TGTGCCAGCATGGGAGATACGCAGTATTTT.

This rearrangement joins TRBV20-1 to TRBJ1-2; tentative D call: TRBD1 (5 bases). Trimming stripped 7 bases from V and 3 bases from J, with 12 bases between. The CDR3 contains 12 residues. In germline, CDR1 is DFQATT, CDR2 SNEGSKA (reference sequence). The DNA for the CDR3 is TGCAGTGGAGCGGACAAACACTATGGCTACACCTTC. Translation: CSGADKHYGYTF.

In this sample, this clonotype turned up many times. The CDR3 protein is CSASTAGQYNSPLHF. The CDR3 DNA follows: TGCAGTGCTAGTACTGCGGGACAGTATAATTCACCCCTCCACTTT. This chain joins TRBV20-1 and TRBJ1-6; TRBD1 matches at 7 bases. Germline CDR1 reads DFQATT; CDR2 reads SNEGSKA (reference sequence). CDR3 length: 15 amino acids. J lost 4 bases, V lost 3 bases, and 6 bases had no gene match.

This clonotype came up many times. The chain uses TRBV7-9 and TRBJ1-1, with TRBD1 as a possible D gene (5 bases). V shed 6 bases and J shed 2 bases, with 7 bases lying between them. The CDR3 covers 12 residues. Germline lookup yields CDR1 SEHNR and CDR2 FQNEAQ (reference sequence). The CDR3 loop reads CASRQDNTEAFF. DNA of the CDR3: TGTGCCAGCAGACAGGACAACACTGAAGCTTTCTTT.

Comment on this clonotype: The conserved phenylalanine or tryptophan is not found at the CDR3 terminus, so this likely reflects a read error. V and J are TRBV29-1 and TRBJ2-3; 9 positions agree with TRBD1. The CDR3 runs 13 residues. The germline gives CDR1 SQVTM, CDR2 ANQGSEA. CDR3 amino acids: CRGGQGPTDTQYS. CDR3 sequence (DNA): TGCAGAGGGGGACAGGGCCCCACAGATACGCAGTATTCT.

The chain couples TRBV30 to TRBJ1-2, with 10 bases fitting TRBD1. The trim removed 5 bases at V and 5 bases at J, leaving 5 bases unmatched. Looked up from germline, CDR1 is GTSNPN and CDR2 is SVGIG (reference sequence). This CDR3 contains 13 residues. CDR3 amino acids: CAWAGTGDYGYTF. CDR3 DNA sequence: TGTGCCTGGGCCGGGACAGGGGATTATGGCTACACCTTC.

This clonotype was recorded a few times. The rearrangement joins TRBV7-9 to TRBJ2-7; D unresolved. CDR3 size: 13 residues. Germline V CDR1 and CDR2: SEHNR, FQNEAQ (reference sequence). V was cut by 4 bases and J by 4 bases, with 11 bases left in between. DNA for the CDR3: TGTGCCAGCAGCTATACTTCCCAATACGAGCAGTACTTC. Its translation is CASSYTSQYEQYF.

The rearrangement links TRBV27 to TRBJ2-1; D remains ambiguous. The germline gives CDR1 MNHEY, CDR2 SMNVEV (reference sequence). The CDR3 extends over 16 amino acids. V lost 6 bases and J 3 bases, leaving 18 bases between the germline ends. This CDR3 reads CASRATGRTIYNEQFF. In DNA, the CDR3 is TGTGCCAGCAGAGCTACGGGTCGCACTATCTACAATGAGCAGTTCTTC.

The chain employs TRBV30 and TRBJ1-2; 7 nucleotides agree with TRBD1. With 2 bases clipped from V and 4 bases from J, the junction kept 7 bases outside the gene matches. Germline CDR1 is GTSNPN and CDR2 is SVGIG (reference sequence). The CDR3 has 14 residues. The CDR3 bases are TGTGCCTGGAGTCCGACAGGGCCTTTCTATGGCTACACCTTC. Protein sequence: CAWSPTGPFYGYTF.

This clonotype was counted only a few times. V is TRBV12-3 or TRBV12-4 and J is TRBJ1-4; no clear D. Trimming took off 6 bases at V and 8 bases at J, with 10 bases between the two ends. CDR3 length: 12 amino acids. CDR3 in amino acids: CASSRYGEKLFF. The CDR3 coding sequence is TGTGCCAGCAGCCGTTACGGGGAAAAACTGTTTTTT.

This clonotype was counted once. The rearrangement joins TRBV6-5 to TRBJ2-2; D not resolved. The CDR3 runs to 15 residues. Per germline, CDR1 MNHEY and CDR2 SVGAGI. V lost 4 bases and J lost 0, with 9 bases in between. CDR3 protein: CASSLAASNTGELFF. The CDR3 DNA sequence: TGTGCCAGCAGTTTGGCAGCTTCGAACACCGGGGAGCTGTTTTTT.

This clonotype was counted a single time. This sequence joins TRBV20-1 and TRBJ1-5; a weak D match, TRBD1 (6 bases). Germline V lookup: CDR1 DFQATT, CDR2 SNEGSKA (reference sequence). The CDR3 runs to 15 residues. Trimming took off 3 bases at V and 3 bases at J, with 15 bases between the two ends. The CDR3 DNA reads as TGCAGTGCTAGTCGGGCAGGGGAGTTCAATCAGCCCCAGCATTTT. Translation gives CSASRAGEFNQPQHF.

The genes are TRBV5-1 and TRBJ1-1; the D gene is possibly TRBD1 (5 bases). The CDR3 length is 13 residues. Germline CDR1 is SGHRS and CDR2 is YFSETQ. The V end lost 5 bases, the J end lost 6 bases, and 14 bases lay between the germline ends. The CDR3, as DNA: TGCGCCAGCAGTGGAGGGGCAAGTTCTGAAGCTTTCTTT. Protein product: CASSGGASSEAFF.

A few counts support this clonotype. This chain links TRBV19 with TRBJ1-5, with TRBD1 matching 9 bases. Trimming took 5 bases from V and 2 from J; bases not matched to a gene: 7. The CDR3 is 16 amino acids. Germline V gene lookup returns CDR1 LNHDA and CDR2 SQIVND (reference sequence). CDR3 DNA: TGTGCCAGTAGTTGGGGACAGGGAATAGGCAATCAGCCCCAGCATTTT. Translated: CASSWGQGIGNQPQHF.

This clonotype was counted between two and nine times. V usage is TRBV11-3 and J usage is TRBJ2-2, with D uncertain. V was pared by 3 bases and J by 5 bases, with 10 bases between. The CDR3 sequence is 14 residues long. Germline-derived CDR1 and CDR2 are SGHNT and YENEEA. CDR3 bases: TGTGCCAGCAGCTTGTGGGGATGGACCGGGGAGCTGTTTTTT. As protein: CASSLWGWTGELFF.

This clonotype has a count of ten or more. V is TRBV7-9 and J is TRBJ1-1; D gene ambiguous. V was trimmed by 3 bases and J by 5 bases, leaving 10 bases between them. In germline, CDR1 is SEHNR, CDR2 FQNEAQ (reference sequence). This CDR3 contains 13 residues. The CDR3 nucleotides read TGTGCCAGCAGCTTTTCTGGGTTGACTGAAGCTTTCTTT. Residues: CASSFSGLTEAFF.